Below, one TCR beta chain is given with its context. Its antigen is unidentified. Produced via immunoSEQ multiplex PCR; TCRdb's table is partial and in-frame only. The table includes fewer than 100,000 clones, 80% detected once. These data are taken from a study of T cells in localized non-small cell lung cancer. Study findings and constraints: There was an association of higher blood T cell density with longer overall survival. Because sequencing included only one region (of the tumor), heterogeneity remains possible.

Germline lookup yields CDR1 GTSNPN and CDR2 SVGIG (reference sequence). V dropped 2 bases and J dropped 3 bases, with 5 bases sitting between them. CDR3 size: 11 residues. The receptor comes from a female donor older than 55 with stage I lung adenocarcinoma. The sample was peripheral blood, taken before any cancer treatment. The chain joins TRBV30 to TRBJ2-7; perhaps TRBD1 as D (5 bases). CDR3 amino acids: CAWSRGYEQYF. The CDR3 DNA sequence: TGTGCCTGGAGTAGGGGCTACGAGCAGTACTTC.